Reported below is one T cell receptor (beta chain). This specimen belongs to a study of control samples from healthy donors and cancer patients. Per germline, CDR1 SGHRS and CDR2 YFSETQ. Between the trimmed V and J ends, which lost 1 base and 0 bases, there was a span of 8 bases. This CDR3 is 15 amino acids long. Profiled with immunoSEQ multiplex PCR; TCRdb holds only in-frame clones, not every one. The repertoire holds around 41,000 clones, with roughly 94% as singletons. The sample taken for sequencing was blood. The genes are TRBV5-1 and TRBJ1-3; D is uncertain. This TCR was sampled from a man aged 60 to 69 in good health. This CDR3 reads CASSLLENSGNTIYF. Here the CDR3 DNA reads TGCGCCAGCAGCTTGTTAGAAAACTCTGGAAACACCATATATTTT.